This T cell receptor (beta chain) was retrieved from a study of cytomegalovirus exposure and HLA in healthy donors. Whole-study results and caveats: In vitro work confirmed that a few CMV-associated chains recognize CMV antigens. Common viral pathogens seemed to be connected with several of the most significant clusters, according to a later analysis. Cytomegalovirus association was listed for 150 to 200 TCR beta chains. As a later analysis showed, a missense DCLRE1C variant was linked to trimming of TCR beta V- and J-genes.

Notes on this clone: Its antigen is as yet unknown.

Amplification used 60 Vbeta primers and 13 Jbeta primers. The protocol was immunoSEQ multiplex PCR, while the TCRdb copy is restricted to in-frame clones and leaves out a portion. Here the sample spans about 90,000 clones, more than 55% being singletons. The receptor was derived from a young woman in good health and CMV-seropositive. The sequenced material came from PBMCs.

Here the CDR3 reads CASSLRGPGETQYF. The DNA of the CDR3 is TGTGCCAGCAGCTTAAGGGGGCCGGGGGAGACCCAGTACTTC. This rearrangement joins TRBV7-3 to TRBJ2-5; a weak D match, TRBD1 (6 bases). The CDR3 is 14 residues long. Trimming removed 1 base from V and 5 bases from J, with 11 bases in between. Germline CDR1 SGHTA, CDR2 FQGTGA.